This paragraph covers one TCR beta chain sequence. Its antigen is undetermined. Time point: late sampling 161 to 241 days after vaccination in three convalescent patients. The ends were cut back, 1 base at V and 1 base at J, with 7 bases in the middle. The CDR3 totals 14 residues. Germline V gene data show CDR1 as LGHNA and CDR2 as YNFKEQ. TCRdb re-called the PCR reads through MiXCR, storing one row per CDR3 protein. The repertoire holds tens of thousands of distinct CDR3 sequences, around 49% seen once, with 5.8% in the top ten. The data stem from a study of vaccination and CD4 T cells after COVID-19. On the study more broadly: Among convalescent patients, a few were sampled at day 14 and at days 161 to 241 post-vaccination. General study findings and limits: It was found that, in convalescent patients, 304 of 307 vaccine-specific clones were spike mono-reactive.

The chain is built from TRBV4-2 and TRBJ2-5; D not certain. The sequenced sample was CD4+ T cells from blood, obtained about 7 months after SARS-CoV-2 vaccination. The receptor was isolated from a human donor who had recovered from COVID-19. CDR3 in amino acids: CASSQVLGQETQYF. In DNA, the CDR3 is TGTGCCAGCAGCCAAGTGCTGGGCCAAGAGACCCAGTACTTC.